The 28 T cell receptor beta chains below were found in one sample sequenced in a study of T cells after yellow fever vaccination. Each CDR3 protein is one row after TCRdb ran MiXCR on the 5' RACE reads. The profile shows about 180,000 distinct CDR3 sequences, 5.5% to 8% of them singletons. The sample was CD4+ T cells sorted from PBMCs, taken on the day of the first yellow fever vaccination. All receptors derive from a man between 18 and 29 years old who received the YFV17D yellow fever vaccine.

This clonotype came up many times. The CDR3 DNA reads TGCGCCAGCAGCTTGGACGGGCATTCCCTTTACAATGAGCAGTTCTTC. Translation: CASSLDGHSLYNEQFF. This chain joins TRBV5-1 and TRBJ2-1, with D unclear. This CDR3 has 16 residues. Germline V CDR1 and CDR2: SGHRS, YFSETQ. V was shortened by 0 bases and J by 4 bases, with 14 bases between the two germline ends.

This clonotype was observed many times. The chain recombines TRBV12-3 or TRBV12-4 with TRBJ2-2; tentatively, D is TRBD2 (6 bases). The CDR3 totals 12 residues. The V and J ends lost 8 bases and 7 bases respectively, with 11 bases between them. CDR3 loop: CASVPGVGELFF. CDR3 DNA sequence: TGTGCCAGCGTCCCGGGGGTCGGGGAGCTGTTTTTT.

This clonotype was observed many times. V is TRBV4-3 and J is TRBJ1-2, with a weak D call TRBD1 (5 bases). V was shortened by 4 bases and J by 2 bases, with 17 bases between the two germline ends. The V gene's germline CDR1 is LGHNA and CDR2 YSLEER. The CDR3 spans 16 residues. CDR3 DNA: TGCGCCAGCAGCCTCGCCATGAGAGGGGCCAACTATGGCTACACCTTC. Encoded protein: CASSLAMRGANYGYTF.

In this sample, this clonotype turned up a few times. J is TRBJ1-5 and V is TRBV29-1; TRBD1 is a possible D gene (6 bases). The germline CDR1 and CDR2 sequences are SQVTM and ANQGSEA. Trimming took off 6 bases at V and 4 bases at J, with 13 bases between the two ends. The CDR3 has 13 amino acids. The CDR3 protein is CSVRTDLNQPQHF. Here the CDR3 DNA reads TGCAGCGTCCGGACAGATCTTAATCAGCCCCAGCATTTT.

This clonotype was seen more than once but under ten times. The chain links TRBV20-1 to TRBJ2-2; 12 nucleotides match TRBD2. The germline V gene encodes CDR1 DFQATT and CDR2 SNEGSKA (reference sequence). The CDR3 consists of 15 residues. The J segment lost 4 bases and the V segment lost 6 bases, leaving 6 bases of the junction unmatched. CDR3 DNA sequence: TGCAGTGCCAGACTAGCGGGGGTGGCCACCGGGGAGCTGTTTTTT. Residues: CSARLAGVATGELFF.

This clonotype was counted at least ten times. The J gene is TRBJ1-1, the V gene TRBV5-1; D remains unclear. Trimming pared 0 bases from V and 1 base from J, leaving 10 bases between. There are 15 residues in the CDR3. Germline V lookup: CDR1 SGHRS, CDR2 YFSETQ. The CDR3 DNA is TGCGCCAGCAGCTTGGATGGCAGAACGAACACTGAAGCTTTCTTT. Protein product: CASSLDGRTNTEAFF.

This clonotype was found many times. The genes are TRBV4-1 and TRBJ2-7; 10 bases agree with TRBD2. Germline CDR1 is MGHRA and CDR2 is YSYEKL. V trimming: 8 bases; J trimming: 1 base; junction bases outside the gene matches: 8. There are 15 residues in the CDR3. The CDR3 protein is CASASGGALSYEQYF. The DNA for the CDR3 is TGCGCCAGCGCCAGCGGGGGGGCCCTGTCCTACGAGCAGTACTTC.

This clonotype was observed at least ten times. The chain combines TRBV7-2 with TRBJ2-1, with D possibly matching TRBD2 (6 bases). V shed 10 bases and J shed 3 bases, with 13 bases lying between them. CDR1 and CDR2 (germline): SGHTA, FQGNSA. The CDR3 sequence is 13 residues long. The CDR3 DNA reads as TGTGCCACCGCCCAGGACTACTACAATGAGCAGTTCTTC. It yields the protein CATAQDYYNEQFF. The full variable domain, with the rest looked up from reference TRBV7-2 and TRBJ2-1, is GAGVSQSPSNKVTEKGKDVELRCDPISGHTALYWYRQSLGQGLEFLIYFQGNSAPDKSGLPSDRFSAERTGGSVSTLTIQRTQQEDSAVYLCATAQDYYNEQFFGPGTRLTVL.

This clonotype was seen a handful of times. This sequence joins TRBV5-1 and TRBJ2-5; D possibly corresponds to TRBD1 (5 bases). CDR1 and CDR2 from the germline V gene are SGHRS and YFSETQ. V was cut by 1 base and J by 5 bases, with 12 bases left in between. CDR3 length: 14 amino acids. In nucleotides, the CDR3 is TGCGCCAGCAGCTTGAGGGGCCAGACTGAGACCCAGTACTTC. This gives the protein CASSLRGQTETQYF.

This clonotype was observed many times. The rearrangement uses TRBV6-2 or TRBV6-3 and TRBJ1-6; D is undetermined. The CDR3 extends over 17 amino acids. Germline assignment: CDR1 MNHEY and CDR2 SVGEGT. Trimming shortened V by 5 bases and J by 7 bases, and 21 bases separated the two germline ends. The CDR3 region is CASSGFSWLITNSPLHF. The CDR3 region has the DNA TGTGCCAGCAGTGGATTCAGTTGGCTTATAACCAATTCACCCCTCCACTTT.

This clonotype was counted at least ten times. J is TRBJ1-4 and V is TRBV5-1; 9 bases are a match to TRBD1. The CDR3 has 15 amino acids. CDR1 is SGHRS and CDR2 is YFSETQ in the germline V gene. J was trimmed by 7 bases and V by 9 bases; bases with no gene match: 13. CDR3 region: CATAVTGGASEKLFF. The CDR3 nucleotides are TGCGCCACCGCGGTAACAGGGGGCGCGTCTGAAAAACTGTTTTTT.

The rearrangement uses TRBV6-5 and TRBJ1-6; D is unclear. Trimming cost V 6 bases and J 2 bases, with 11 bases left between them. The CDR3 is 15 residues long. Germline-derived CDR1 and CDR2 are MNHEY and SVGAGI. This CDR3 reads CASRSFMAYNSPLHF. The CDR3, as DNA: TGTGCCAGCAGGAGTTTTATGGCCTATAATTCACCCCTCCACTTT.

This clonotype was observed many times. The rearrangement links TRBV20-1 to TRBJ1-6; D unresolved. Germline V gene lookup returns CDR1 DFQATT and CDR2 SNEGSKA (reference sequence). CDR3 length: 14 residues. Trimming removed 3 bases from V and 6 bases from J, with 12 bases in between. CDR3 DNA sequence: TGCAGTGCTAGCCCCCCGCGGGTTAATTCACCCCTCCACTTT. Its protein is CSASPPRVNSPLHF.

This clonotype was seen ten or more times. This chain joins TRBV15 and TRBJ2-7, with D perhaps given as TRBD1 or TRBD2 (5 bases each). V lost 0 bases and J lost 7, with 13 bases in between. The CDR3 loop spans 14 amino acids. The germline V gene encodes CDR1 LNHNV and CDR2 YYDKDF (reference sequence). The CDR3: CATSRDSSWGEQYV. In nucleotides, the CDR3 is TGTGCCACCAGCAGAGATTCGAGTTGGGGGGAGCAGTACGTC.

At least ten counts were recorded for this clonotype. The chain uses TRBV5-1 and TRBJ1-2; D not certain. V lost 7 bases and J 5 bases, leaving 15 bases between the germline ends. The CDR3 has 13 residues. In germline, CDR1 is SGHRS, CDR2 YFSETQ. CDR3 loop: CASRVGSIYGYTF. As DNA, the CDR3 is TGCGCCAGCCGAGTCGGGAGTATTTATGGCTACACCTTC.

The rearrangement uses TRBV20-1 and TRBJ2-5, with a weak D call TRBD1 (6 bases). Deletions cut 2 bases from V and 4 bases from J, with 17 bases between. CDR3 length: 15 amino acids. The germline V gene has CDR1 DFQATT and CDR2 SNEGSKA (reference sequence). The CDR3 coding sequence is TGCAGTGCTAGAAGGTACAGGGTAGGACGAGAGACCCAGTACTTC. Translation gives CSARRYRVGRETQYF.

At least ten counts were recorded for this clonotype. The CDR3, as DNA: TGTGCCAGCACCCCGGGGCCGCGAGATACGCAGTATTTT. Its translation is CASTPGPRDTQYF. The rearrangement joins TRBV7-2 to TRBJ2-3; D may match TRBD1 or TRBD2 (5 bases each). V was cut by 7 bases and J by 5 bases, with 13 bases left in between. The germline V gene has CDR1 SGHTA and CDR2 FQGNSA. CDR3 length: 13 residues.

This clonotype showed up just a few times. The chain links TRBV12-3 or TRBV12-4 to TRBJ1-1; unclear D gene. The CDR3 runs to 15 residues. V was cut by 2 bases and J by 5 bases, with 15 bases left in between. The CDR3 DNA reads TGTGCCAGCAGTTTAAGGCTCGGGATTGGTACTGAAGCTTTCTTT. Protein product: CASSLRLGIGTEAFF.

The rearrangement joins TRBV20-1 to TRBJ2-1; D gene uncertain. Germline V lookup: CDR1 DFQATT, CDR2 SNEGSKA (reference sequence). There are 13 residues in the CDR3. The ends were cut back, 2 bases at V and 2 bases at J, with 7 bases in the middle. The chain's CDR3 is CSARKTAYNEQFF. The CDR3 DNA reads TGCAGTGCTAGAAAGACGGCCTACAATGAGCAGTTCTTC.

This clonotype was picked up many times. This chain joins TRBV10-3 and TRBJ2-2; no firm D call. Trimming left V 3 bases short and J 3 bases short, with 5 bases between. The CDR3 is 13 residues long. CDR1 ENHRY and CDR2 SYGVKD come from the germline V gene. CDR3 DNA sequence: TGTGCCATCAGTGACACTTACACCGGGGAGCTGTTTTTT. It is translated as CAISDTYTGELFF.

The chain links TRBV6-5 to TRBJ2-1; no clear D. From germline, CDR1 is MNHEY and CDR2 SVGAGI. V lost 2 bases and J lost 4, with 9 bases in between. The CDR3 length is 14 residues. CDR3 nucleotides: TGTGCCAGCAGTTACGATTCCGCTTACAATGAGCAGTTCTTC. Translating it yields CASSYDSAYNEQFF.

This clonotype came up a few times. The V and J genes are TRBV4-2 and TRBJ2-2, with 7 bases matching TRBD1. The CDR3 spans 16 residues. Germline V lookup: CDR1 LGHNA, CDR2 YNFKEQ. Losses at the gene ends were 0 bases for V and 4 bases for J; bases not matched to a gene: 5. The CDR3: CASSQDQGDGTGELFF. The CDR3 nucleotides are TGTGCCAGCAGCCAAGATCAGGGGGACGGCACCGGGGAGCTGTTTTTT.

This clonotype was detected only a few times. J is TRBJ2-5 and V is TRBV4-2, with 8 bases fitting TRBD2. Germline assignment: CDR1 LGHNA and CDR2 YNFKEQ. CDR3 length equals 15 residues. Trimming took 4 bases from V and 1 from J; bases not matched to a gene: 5. The CDR3, as DNA: TGTGCCAGCAGCCGAGTAGCGGGGCGCCAAGAGACCCAGTACTTC. Its translation: CASSRVAGRQETQYF.

At least ten counts were recorded for this clonotype. The gene calls are TRBV5-1 and TRBJ1-1; D might be TRBD1 (5 bases). This CDR3 comprises 14 residues. Trimming shortened V by 3 bases and J by 8 bases, and 17 bases separated the two germline ends. From germline, CDR1 is SGHRS and CDR2 YFSETQ. CDR3 DNA: TGCGCCAGCAGCTGGACGGTCGCGTCAGGGGAAGCTTTCTTT. This sequence encodes CASSWTVASGEAFF.

This clonotype was recorded at least ten times. The J gene is TRBJ2-2, the V gene TRBV20-1; possible D gene TRBD2, 5 bases. Per germline, CDR1 DFQATT and CDR2 SNEGSKA (reference sequence). V was pared by 6 bases and J by 1 base, with 15 bases between. The CDR3 runs 15 residues. CDR3 in DNA: TGCAGTGCCCCTGAACCGGGGAGGAACACCGGGGAGCTGTTTTTT. Protein: CSAPEPGRNTGELFF.

CDR3 loop: CASTWRDARTDTQYF. Written as DNA, the CDR3 is TGTGCCAGCACCTGGAGGGACGCCCGCACAGATACGCAGTATTTT. V and J are TRBV5-8 and TRBJ2-3, with a tentative D call TRBD2 (6 bases). Germline CDR1 reads SGHTS; CDR2 reads YDEGEE. V lost 6 bases and J lost 1, with 15 bases in between. This CDR3 region has 15 residues.

This clonotype was picked up many times. The chain has TRBV10-3 and TRBJ2-1; D remains ambiguous. V lost 11 bases, J lost 0 bases, and 8 bases lay in between. The CDR3 consists of 12 residues. CDR1 and CDR2 from the germline V gene are ENHRY and SYGVKD. Here the CDR3 DNA reads TGTGCCGTGTGCAGCTCCTACAATGAGCAGTTCTTC. This codes for CAVCSSYNEQFF.

This clonotype was found many times. The V call is TRBV9, the J call TRBJ2-5; D is possibly TRBD1 (5 bases). Germline loops: CDR1 SGDLS, CDR2 YYNGEE. V lost 3 bases and J lost 4, with 13 bases in between. CDR3 length equals 14 residues. The CDR3 DNA is TGTGCCAGCAGCGCGCTTAGGGGCCCAGAGACCCAGTACTTC. This codes for CASSALRGPETQYF.